This entry lists 20 T cell receptor beta chains sequenced from one sample in a study of blood T cell repertoires in COVID-19. The data were produced by immunoSEQ multiplex PCR, yet TCRdb's version contains in-frame clones alone and is incomplete. The sample contains 30,000 or so clones, around 80% of which appear only once. Sequencing was carried out using peripheral blood. The receptors were sampled from a man older than 75 with active or convalescent COVID-19.

This chain links TRBV25-1 with TRBJ1-1, with a possible D match to TRBD1 (5 bases). V lost 4 bases and J 2 bases, leaving 8 bases between the germline ends. The length of the CDR3 is 13 residues. Germline V gene lookup returns CDR1 MGHDK and CDR2 SYGVNS. The CDR3 loop is CASSGDSNTEAFF. CDR3 DNA: TGTGCCAGCAGTGGGGACTCAAACACTGAAGCTTTCTTT. Filled out from reference TRBV25-1 and TRBJ1-1, the complete variable domain reads EADIYQTPRYLVIGTGKKITLECSQTMGHDKMYWYQQDPGMELHLIHYSYGVNSTEKGDLSSESTVSRIRTEHFPLTLESARPSHTSQYLCASSGDSNTEAFFGQGTRLTVV.

The gene calls are TRBV9 and TRBJ2-5, with D unclear. The ends were cut back, 0 bases at V and 8 bases at J, with 11 bases in the middle. The CDR3 loop spans 13 amino acids. The germline V gene has CDR1 SGDLS and CDR2 YYNGEE. The CDR3 coding sequence is TGTGCCAGCAGCGTAGAGCCCGACAACACCCAGTACTTC. This sequence encodes CASSVEPDNTQYF. The complete variable domain, with remaining parts taken from reference TRBV9 and TRBJ2-5, reads DSGVTQTPKHLITATGQRVTLRCSPRSGDLSVYWYQQSLDQGLQFLIQYYNGEERAKGNILERFSAQQFPDLHSELNLSSLELGDSALYFCASSVEPDNTQYFGPGTRLLVL.

CDR3 bases: TGTGCCAGCAGCCAAGATAGCCGGATTTTGTGGAGGGGCTACACCTTC. Translated: CASSQDSRILWRGYTF. This sequence joins TRBV3-1 (or the pseudogene TRBV3-2) and TRBJ1-2; D gene uncertain. Trimming pared 0 bases from V and 8 bases from J, leaving 19 bases between. CDR3 length: 16 amino acids. Germline V gene data show CDR1 as LGHDT and CDR2 as YNNKEL (reference sequence).

The table lists this clone with a few counts. V usage is TRBV18 and J usage is TRBJ2-2, with 11 bases aligning to TRBD2. In germline, CDR1 is KGHSH, CDR2 LQKENI. The CDR3 has 17 residues. V was clipped by 2 bases and J by 6 bases; unmatched bases: 8. CDR3 nucleotides: TGTGCCAGCTCACCAACGCTAGCGGGAGGTCGCGCCGGGGAGCTGTTTTTT. It specifies CASSPTLAGGRAGELFF.

The chain couples TRBV5-1 to TRBJ2-1; TRBD1 matches 10 bases. Trimming cost V 2 bases and J 9 bases; bases outside gene matches: 5. The CDR3 loop spans 14 amino acids. Per germline, CDR1 SGHRS and CDR2 YFSETQ. As DNA, the CDR3 is TGCGCCAGCAGCTTACAGGACAGGGGGGGTGAGCAGTTCTTC. Encoded protein: CASSLQDRGGEQFF.

The chain is built from TRBV19 and TRBJ1-5; no definite D call. Germline lookup yields CDR1 LNHDA and CDR2 SQIVND (reference sequence). CDR3 length: 17 residues. V was cut by 3 bases and J by 4 bases, with 19 bases left in between. CDR3 amino acids: CASSIPRLEQQNQPQHF. Here the CDR3 DNA reads TGTGCCAGTAGTATCCCCCGCCTGGAACAGCAAAATCAGCCCCAGCATTTT.

V is TRBV10-3 and J is TRBJ2-1; 9 bases align to TRBD2. J lost 1 base, V lost 6 bases, and 4 bases had no gene match. The CDR3 contains 15 residues. The germline CDR1 and CDR2 sequences are ENHRY and SYGVKD. CDR3 sequence (DNA): TGTGCCATCAGGGGTAGCGGGAGATCCTACAATGAGCAGTTCTTC. It specifies CAIRGSGRSYNEQFF.

The table lists this clone with a few counts. This chain uses TRBV18 with TRBJ1-6; D remains ambiguous. Germline-derived CDR1 and CDR2 are KGHSH and LQKENI. This CDR3 is 16 amino acids long. V lost 3 bases to trimming and J lost 8 bases, with 17 bases between them. The CDR3 loop reads CASSPNPGPGDSPLHF. CDR3 nucleotide sequence: TGTGCCAGCTCACCCAACCCCGGTCCCGGGGATTCACCCCTCCACTTT. Full variable domain (rest looked up from reference TRBV18 and TRBJ1-6): NAGVMQNPRHLVRRRGQEARLRCSPMKGHSHVYWYRQLPEEGLKFMVYLQKENIIDESGMPKERFSAEFPKEGPSILRIQQVVRGDSAAYFCASSPNPGPGDSPLHFGNGTRLTVT.

The chain carries TRBV19 and TRBJ2-1; possible D gene TRBD1, 5 bases. The V gene's germline CDR1 is LNHDA and CDR2 SQIVND (reference sequence). This CDR3 spans 13 amino acids. Deletions cut 4 bases from V and 8 bases from J, with 12 bases between. This CDR3 is CASSTQADDEQFF. As DNA, the CDR3 is TGTGCCAGTAGTACACAGGCGGATGATGAGCAGTTCTTC.

This clone was found a few times. The genes are TRBV28 and TRBJ2-1, with 15 bases that match TRBD2. Trimming cost V 4 bases and J 2 bases; bases outside gene matches: 15. The CDR3 contains 21 residues. The germline V gene encodes CDR1 MDHEN and CDR2 SYDVKM. The CDR3 DNA reads TGTGCCAGCAGTTCACTTAGGACTAGCGGGAGGGCCTATGTTCCCTACAATGAGCAGTTCTTC. Translation gives CASSSLRTSGRAYVPYNEQFF.

The rearrangement links TRBV27 to TRBJ1-2, with 8 bases identical to TRBD1. The CDR3 is 16 amino acids. After removal of 3 bases from V and 3 bases from J, the junction contained 9 bases not matched to a gene. CDR1 and CDR2 (germline): MNHEY, SMNVEV (reference sequence). In DNA, the CDR3 is TGTGCCAGCAGTTTGACAGGGGCGATACGTGACTATGGCTACACCTTC. It codes for CASSLTGAIRDYGYTF.

This clone has a single count. The rearrangement links TRBV28 to TRBJ1-5; TRBD1 matches at 7 bases. In germline, CDR1 is MDHEN, CDR2 SYDVKM. There are 14 residues in the CDR3. V gave up 2 bases and J gave up 5 bases; unmatched junction bases: 3. CDR3 sequence: CASSLPGGHQPQHF. CDR3 in DNA: TGTGCCAGCAGTTTACCAGGGGGTCATCAGCCCCAGCATTTT.

The chain has TRBV6-4 and TRBJ2-1, with D perhaps matching TRBD1 (5 bases). V was shortened by 0 bases and J by 2 bases, with 8 bases between the two germline ends. This CDR3 is built from 15 residues. Germline V CDR1 and CDR2: MRHNA, SNTAGT. Written as DNA, the CDR3 is TGTGCCAGCAGTGACTCAGGGGAAACCTACAATGAGCAGTTCTTC. It translates to CASSDSGETYNEQFF.

The table lists this clone with a count of one. The J gene is TRBJ2-2, the V gene TRBV19; 10 bases fit TRBD2. CDR1 and CDR2 (germline): LNHDA, SQIVND (reference sequence). This CDR3 region has 14 residues. Losses at the gene ends were 7 bases for V and 6 bases for J; bases not matched to a gene: 5. This CDR3 reads CASTLAGEAGELFF. As DNA, the CDR3 is TGTGCCAGTACCCTAGCGGGAGAAGCCGGGGAGCTGTTTTTT.

This clone has only one observation. The rearrangement links TRBV6-5 to TRBJ1-1; TRBD1 matches at 8 bases. V was pared by 0 bases and J by 4 bases, with 4 bases of the junction left unmatched. There are 15 residues in the CDR3. The germline V gene has CDR1 MNHEY and CDR2 SVGAGI. The DNA of the CDR3 is TGTGCCAGCAGTTACTCAAACAGGGGGATCACTGAAGCTTTCTTT. This encodes CASSYSNRGITEAFF.

V is TRBV3-1 (or the pseudogene TRBV3-2) and J is TRBJ1-2; no firm D call. CDR1 is LGHDT and CDR2 is YNNKEL in the germline V gene (reference sequence). CDR3 size: 13 residues. V gave up 0 bases and J gave up 8 bases, with 10 bases separating them. The CDR3 sequence: CASSQDGSSGYTF. The CDR3 nucleotides read TGTGCCAGCAGCCAAGATGGCAGTTCCGGCTACACCTTC.

V is TRBV21-1 and J is TRBJ2-7; TRBD1 reflects the table's D call only, with no check against the DNA. TRBV21-1 is assigned pseudogene status. This CDR3 is built from 16 residues. The CDR3 protein is CASSKIQQGARDEQYF. In DNA form, the CDR3 reads TGTGCCAGCAGCAAAATCCAACAGGGGGCGCGTGACGAGCAGTACTTC.

V is TRBV12-3 or TRBV12-4 and J is TRBJ1-5; D is uncertain. The V end was cut by 5 bases, the J end by 6 bases, with 11 bases between. The CDR3 contains 13 residues. The DNA of the CDR3 is TGTGCCAGCAGTCTAACAGTATCTCAGCCCCAGCATTTT. This sequence encodes CASSLTVSQPQHF.

This clone was detected only once. The chain employs TRBV10-3 and TRBJ2-2, with D tentatively TRBD1 (5 bases). The germline V and J ends were trimmed by 2 bases and 1 base, with 8 bases remaining between them. This CDR3 region has 15 residues. Germline V gene sequence: CDR1 ENHRY, CDR2 SYGVKD. CDR3 coding DNA: TGTGCCATCAGTGAGCTAACAGGGAACACCGGGGAGCTGTTTTTT. Amino acid sequence: CAISELTGNTGELFF.

This clone appeared once. This rearrangement joins TRBV2 to TRBJ1-4; 8 positions match TRBD1. This CDR3 is built from 17 residues. Germline CDR1 and CDR2: SNHLY and FYNNEI. V trimming: 2 bases; J trimming: 0 bases; junction bases outside the gene matches: 5. The CDR3 region has the DNA TGTGCCAGCAGTGAACCGGACAGGGAGGCAACTAATGAAAAACTGTTTTTT. Its protein is CASSEPDREATNEKLFF.